This TCR beta chain was found in a study of early T cells in non-severe SARS-CoV-2 infection. Study overall: Bulk RNA from unsorted whole blood was sequenced; chains were unpaired. Study conclusions and caveats: VDJdb matches were skewed toward anti-spike CD8 T cell responses.

Unique molecular identifiers (one per individual cDNA molecule) were attached. TCRdb ran MiXCR on the 5' RACE reads and lists one entry per CDR3 protein. The sample contains 80,000 to 100,000 distinct CDR3 sequences, around 12% of which appear only once. The CDR3 loop spans 13 amino acids. V gave up 1 base and J gave up 7 bases, with 8 bases separating them. Germline-derived CDR1 and CDR2 are GTSNPN and SVGIG (reference sequence). This clonotype has a count of ten or more. Its specificity is unknown. The receptor was derived from an adult who was a healthcare worker with PCR-confirmed SARS-CoV-2 infection or an uninfected control (not recorded which). Sequenced input: whole blood. The chain employs TRBV30 and TRBJ1-6; D not resolved. The CDR3 loop is CAWSGPANSPLHF. For the CDR3, the DNA is TGTGCCTGGAGTGGACCGGCGAATTCACCCCTCCACTTT.